One T cell receptor (beta chain) is described in this entry. The data originate from a study of cytomegalovirus exposure and HLA in healthy donors. Method: immunoSEQ multiplex PCR; TCRdb's copy keeps in-frame clones and lacks some. The sample lists about 140,000 clones; 85% to 90% were seen once. The germline gives CDR1 SGHDT, CDR2 YYEEEE. The J segment lost 3 bases and the V segment lost 4 bases, leaving 10 bases of the junction unmatched. The CDR3 has 16 residues. The TCR comes from a woman aged 18-29 years in good health and CMV-seropositive. Sequencing was done on a sample of PBMCs. This chain joins TRBV5-6 and TRBJ2-7; 10 nucleotides align to TRBD1. The CDR3 DNA is TGTGCCAGCAGCCGACCAATTGGGACAGGGGTCTACGAGCAGTACTTC. Translation gives CASSRPIGTGVYEQYF.